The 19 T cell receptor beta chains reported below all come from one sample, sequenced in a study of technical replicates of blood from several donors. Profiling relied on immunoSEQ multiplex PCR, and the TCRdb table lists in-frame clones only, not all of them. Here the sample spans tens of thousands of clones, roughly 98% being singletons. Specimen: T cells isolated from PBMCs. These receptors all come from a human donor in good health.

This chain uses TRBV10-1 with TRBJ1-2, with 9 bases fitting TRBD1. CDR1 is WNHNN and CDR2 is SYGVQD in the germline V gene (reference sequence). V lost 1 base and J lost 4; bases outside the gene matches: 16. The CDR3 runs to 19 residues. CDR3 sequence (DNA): TGCGCCAGCAGTGAGTTCAGGGCCGGACAGGGGAAACCCTCCTATGGCTACACCTTC. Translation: CASSEFRAGQGKPSYGYTF.

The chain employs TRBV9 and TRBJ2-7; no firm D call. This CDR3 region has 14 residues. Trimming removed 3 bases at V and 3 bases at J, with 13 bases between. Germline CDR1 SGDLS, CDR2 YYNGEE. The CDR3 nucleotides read TGTGCCAGCAGCGAGCGACGTGTGGACTACGAGCAGTACTTC. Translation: CASSERRVDYEQYF.

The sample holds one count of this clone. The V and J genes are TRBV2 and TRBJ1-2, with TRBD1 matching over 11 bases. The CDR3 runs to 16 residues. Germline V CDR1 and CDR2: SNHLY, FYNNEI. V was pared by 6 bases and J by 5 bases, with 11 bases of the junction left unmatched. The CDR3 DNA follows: TGTGCCAGCAGGCGTGAAGGACAGGGGGCGGGGTATGGCTACACCTTC. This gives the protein CASRREGQGAGYGYTF.

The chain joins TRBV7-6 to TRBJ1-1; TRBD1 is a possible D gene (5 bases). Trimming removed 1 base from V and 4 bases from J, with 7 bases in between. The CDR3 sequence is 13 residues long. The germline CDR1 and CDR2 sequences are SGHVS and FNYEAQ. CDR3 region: CASSLERGTEAFF. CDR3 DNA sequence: TGTGCCAGCAGCTTAGAAAGGGGCACTGAAGCTTTCTTT.

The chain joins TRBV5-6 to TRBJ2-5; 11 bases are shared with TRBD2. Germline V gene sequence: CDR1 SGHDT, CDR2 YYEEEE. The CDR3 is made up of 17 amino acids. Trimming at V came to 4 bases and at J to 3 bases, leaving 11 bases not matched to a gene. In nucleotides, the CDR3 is TGTGCCAGCAGCCTCCAGGGACTAGCGGTTGTCGAAGAGACCCAGTACTTC. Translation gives CASSLQGLAVVEETQYF.

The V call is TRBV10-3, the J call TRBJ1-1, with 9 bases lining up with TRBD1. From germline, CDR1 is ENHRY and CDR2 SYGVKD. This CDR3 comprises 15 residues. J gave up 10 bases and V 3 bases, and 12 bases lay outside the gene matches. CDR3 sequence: CAISDSGQGSGTAFF. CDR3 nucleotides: TGTGCCATCAGTGACTCCGGACAGGGGAGCGGGACAGCTTTCTTT.

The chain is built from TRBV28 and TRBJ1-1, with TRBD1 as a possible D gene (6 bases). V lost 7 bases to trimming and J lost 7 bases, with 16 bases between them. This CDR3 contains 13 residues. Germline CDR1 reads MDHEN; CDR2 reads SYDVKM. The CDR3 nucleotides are TGTGCCAGCACCCTAAGTGGGGGCGTTGAAGCTTTCTTT. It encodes CASTLSGGVEAFF.

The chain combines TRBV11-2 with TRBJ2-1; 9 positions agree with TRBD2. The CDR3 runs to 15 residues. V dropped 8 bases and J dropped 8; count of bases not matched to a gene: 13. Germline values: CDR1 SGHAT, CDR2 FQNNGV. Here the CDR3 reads CASLTVAGVAYEQFF. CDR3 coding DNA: TGTGCCAGCCTGACCGTAGCGGGAGTTGCATATGAGCAGTTCTTC. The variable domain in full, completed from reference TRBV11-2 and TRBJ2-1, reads EAGVAQSPRYKIIEKRQSVAFWCNPISGHATLYWYQQILGQGPKLLIQFQNNGVVDDSQLPKDRFSAERLKGVDSTLKIQPAKLEDSAVYLCASLTVAGVAYEQFFGPGTRLTVL.

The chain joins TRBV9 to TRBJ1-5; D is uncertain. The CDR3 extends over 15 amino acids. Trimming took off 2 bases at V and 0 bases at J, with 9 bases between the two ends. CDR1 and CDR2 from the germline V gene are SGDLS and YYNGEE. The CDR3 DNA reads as TGTGCCAGCAGCGTGGCGACGGGTAGCAATCAGCCCCAGCATTTT. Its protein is CASSVATGSNQPQHF.

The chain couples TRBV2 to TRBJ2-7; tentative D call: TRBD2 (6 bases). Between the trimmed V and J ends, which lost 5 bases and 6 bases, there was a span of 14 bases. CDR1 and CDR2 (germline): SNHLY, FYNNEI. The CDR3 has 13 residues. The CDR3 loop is CASSKPGVGEQYF. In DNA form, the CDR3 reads TGTGCCAGCAGTAAACCGGGAGTAGGCGAGCAGTACTTC.

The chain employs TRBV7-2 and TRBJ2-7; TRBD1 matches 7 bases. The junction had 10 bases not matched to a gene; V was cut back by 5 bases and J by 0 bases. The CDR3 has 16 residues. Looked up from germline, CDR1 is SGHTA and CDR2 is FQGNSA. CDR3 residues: CASSPIWDSFSYEQYF. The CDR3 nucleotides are TGTGCCAGCAGCCCGATCTGGGACAGCTTCTCCTACGAGCAGTACTTC.

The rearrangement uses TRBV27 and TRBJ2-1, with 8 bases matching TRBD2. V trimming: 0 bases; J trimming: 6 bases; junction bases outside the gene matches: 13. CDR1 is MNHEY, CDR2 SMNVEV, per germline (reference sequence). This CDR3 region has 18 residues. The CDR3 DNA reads TGTGCCAGCAGTTTATCGGCCACTAGCGGCCGGGTGGGCAATGAGCAGTTCTTC. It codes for CASSLSATSGRVGNEQFF.

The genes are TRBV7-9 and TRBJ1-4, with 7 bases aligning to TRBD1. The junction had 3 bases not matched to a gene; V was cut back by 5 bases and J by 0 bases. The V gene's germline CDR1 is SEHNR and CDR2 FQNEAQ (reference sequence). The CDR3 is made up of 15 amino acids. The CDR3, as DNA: TGTGCCAGCAGCGAGCAGGGGGCAACTAATGAAAAACTGTTTTTT. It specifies CASSEQGATNEKLFF.

The CDR3 region is CASSPNEALYGYTF. The CDR3, as DNA: TGTGCCAGCAGTCCTAATGAGGCCCTCTATGGCTACACCTTC. J is TRBJ1-2 and V is TRBV2; no firm D call. The CDR3 extends over 14 amino acids. Germline V gene data show CDR1 as SNHLY and CDR2 as FYNNEI. V gave up 5 bases and J gave up 4 bases, with 14 bases separating them.

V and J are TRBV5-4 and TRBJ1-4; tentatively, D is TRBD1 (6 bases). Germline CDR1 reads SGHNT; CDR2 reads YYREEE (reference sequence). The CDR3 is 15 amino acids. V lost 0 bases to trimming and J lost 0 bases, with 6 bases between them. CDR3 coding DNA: TGTGCCAGCAGCTTGGACAGGGCAACTAATGAAAAACTGTTTTTT. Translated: CASSLDRATNEKLFF.

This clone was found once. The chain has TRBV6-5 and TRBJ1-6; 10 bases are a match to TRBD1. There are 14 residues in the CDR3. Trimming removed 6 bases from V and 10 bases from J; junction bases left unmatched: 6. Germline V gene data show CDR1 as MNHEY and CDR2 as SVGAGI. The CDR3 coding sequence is TGTGCCAGCAGGCCCGGGACAGGGGAATCACCCCTCCACTTT. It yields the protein CASRPGTGESPLHF.

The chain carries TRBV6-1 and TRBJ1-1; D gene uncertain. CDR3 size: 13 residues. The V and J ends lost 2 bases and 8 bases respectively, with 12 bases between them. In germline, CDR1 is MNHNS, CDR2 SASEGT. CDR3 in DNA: TGTGCCAGCAGTGAAATAATTTCGTTAGAAGCTTTCTTT. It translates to CASSEIISLEAFF.

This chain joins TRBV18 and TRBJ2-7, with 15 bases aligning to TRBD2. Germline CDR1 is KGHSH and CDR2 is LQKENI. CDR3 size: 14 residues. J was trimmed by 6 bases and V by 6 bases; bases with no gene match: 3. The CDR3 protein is CASSGTSGGFEQYF. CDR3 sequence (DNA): TGTGCCAGCTCCGGGACTAGCGGGGGGTTCGAGCAGTACTTC.

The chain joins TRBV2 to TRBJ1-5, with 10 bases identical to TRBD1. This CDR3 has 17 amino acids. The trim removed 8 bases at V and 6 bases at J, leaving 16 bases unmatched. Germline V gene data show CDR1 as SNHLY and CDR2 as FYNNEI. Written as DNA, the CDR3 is TGTGCCAGCCCAATCCCCGGACAGGGGGTCAGTCGTCAGCCCCAGCATTTT. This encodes CASPIPGQGVSRQPQHF. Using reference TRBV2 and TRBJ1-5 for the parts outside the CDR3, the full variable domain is EPEVTQTPSHQVTQMGQEVILRCVPISNHLYFYWYRQILGQKVEFLVSFYNNEISEKSEIFDDQFSVERPDGSNFTLKIRSTKLEDSAMYFCASPIPGQGVSRQPQHFGDGTRLSIL.